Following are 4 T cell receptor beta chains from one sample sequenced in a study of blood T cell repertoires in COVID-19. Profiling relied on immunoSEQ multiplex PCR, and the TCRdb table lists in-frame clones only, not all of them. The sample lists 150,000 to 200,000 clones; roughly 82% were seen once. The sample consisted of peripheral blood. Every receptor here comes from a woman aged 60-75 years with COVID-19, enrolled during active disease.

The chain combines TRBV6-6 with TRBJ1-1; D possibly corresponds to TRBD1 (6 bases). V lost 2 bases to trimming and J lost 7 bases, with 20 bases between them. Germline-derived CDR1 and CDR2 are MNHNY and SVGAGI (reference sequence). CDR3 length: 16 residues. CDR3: CASSYPPGAGVSEAFF. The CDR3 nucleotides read TGTGCCAGCAGTTACCCCCCCGGGGCAGGGGTGAGTGAAGCTTTCTTT.

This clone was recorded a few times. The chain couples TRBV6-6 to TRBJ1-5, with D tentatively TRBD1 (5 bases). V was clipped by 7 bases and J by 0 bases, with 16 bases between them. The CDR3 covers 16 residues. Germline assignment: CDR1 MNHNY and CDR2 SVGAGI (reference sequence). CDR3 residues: CASMGGRLYSNQPQHF. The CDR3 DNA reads TGTGCCAGCATGGGGGGACGGCTCTATAGCAATCAGCCCCAGCATTTT.

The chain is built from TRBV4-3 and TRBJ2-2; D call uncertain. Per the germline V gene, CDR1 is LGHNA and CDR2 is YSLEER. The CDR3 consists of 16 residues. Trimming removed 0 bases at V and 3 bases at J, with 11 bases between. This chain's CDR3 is CASSQDRGGYTGELFF. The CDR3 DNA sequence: TGCGCCAGCAGCCAAGATCGAGGCGGATACACCGGGGAGCTGTTTTTT.

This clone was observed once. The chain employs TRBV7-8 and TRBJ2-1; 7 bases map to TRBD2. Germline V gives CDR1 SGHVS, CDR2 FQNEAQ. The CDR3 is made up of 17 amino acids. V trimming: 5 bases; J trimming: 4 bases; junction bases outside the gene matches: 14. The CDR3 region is CASSQLGGLGGYNEQFF. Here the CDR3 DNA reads TGTGCCAGCAGCCAACTGGGAGGGCTGGGTGGTTACAATGAGCAGTTCTTC.